Below are 6 T cell receptor beta chains sequenced from a single sample in a study of immune cell composition in non-small cell lung cancer. Normal lung was taken at the farthest possible site, at least 3 cm from tumour. Assay: immunoSEQ multiplex PCR; the TCRdb copy retains only in-frame clones and omits some. The data hold 7,500 to 9,000 clones, with approximately 80% observed a single time. Sequenced sample: non-adjacent lung tissue. The receptors derive from a human donor with non-small cell lung cancer.

The V call is TRBV28, the J call TRBJ2-7; 9 positions agree with TRBD1. This CDR3 has 15 amino acids. Germline V gene sequence: CDR1 MDHEN, CDR2 SYDVKM. V lost 6 bases, J lost 1 base, and 7 bases stayed unmatched. CDR3 coding DNA: TGTGCCAGCAGACCTCCCGGGACAGGGTCCTACGAGCAGTACTTC. It encodes CASRPPGTGSYEQYF. Filled out from reference TRBV28 and TRBJ2-7, the complete variable domain reads DVKVTQSSRYLVKRTGEKVFLECVQDMDHENMFWYRQDPGLGLRLIYFSYDVKMKEKGDIPEGYSVSREKKERFSLILESASTNQTSMYLCASRPPGTGSYEQYFGPGTRLTVT.

CDR3 in DNA: TGCAGCGCCGGACAGGCTACCTACGAGCAGTACTTC. Protein: CSAGQATYEQYF. This sequence joins TRBV29-1 and TRBJ2-7, with 7 bases matching TRBD1. Trimming removed 7 bases from V and 2 bases from J; junction bases left unmatched: 5. Germline V gives CDR1 SQVTM, CDR2 ANQGSEA. The CDR3 covers 12 residues.

The rearrangement links TRBV5-4 to TRBJ2-3; 7 nucleotides line up with TRBD1. This CDR3 contains 16 residues. The germline V gene encodes CDR1 SGHNT and CDR2 YYREEE (reference sequence). V lost 4 bases to trimming and J lost 0 bases; unmatched junction nucleotides: 8. CDR3 region: CASSLPGTASTDTQYF. The CDR3 bases are TGTGCCAGCAGCCTACCCGGGACAGCTAGCACAGATACGCAGTATTTT.

The J gene is TRBJ1-1, the V gene TRBV13; no clear D gene. V lost 0 bases and J lost 0, with 5 bases in between. Germline CDR1 is PRHDT and CDR2 is FYEKMQ (reference sequence). CDR3 length: 14 residues. The CDR3 sequence: CASSLGTVNTEAFF. CDR3 nucleotide sequence: TGTGCCAGCAGCTTAGGGACGGTGAACACTGAAGCTTTCTTT.

CDR3 protein: CASSPSVGRGRNGELFF. The CDR3 DNA follows: TGTGCCAGCAGCCCTTCGGTTGGCAGGGGACGGAACGGGGAGCTGTTTTTT. The J gene is TRBJ2-2, the V gene TRBV7-2; weak D call: TRBD1 (6 bases). This CDR3 contains 17 residues. The V end lost 5 bases, the J end lost 7 bases, and 23 bases lay between the germline ends. Germline CDR1 reads SGHTA; CDR2 reads FQGNSA.

This clone has a handful of counts. V gene TRBV10-2 combines with J gene TRBJ2-1; D gene uncertain. Germline assignment: CDR1 WSHSY and CDR2 SAAADI. Trimming shortened V by 3 bases and J by 6 bases, and 12 bases separated the two germline ends. The CDR3 covers 14 residues. CDR3 protein: CASSEMAVGNEQFF. The CDR3 DNA sequence: TGCGCCAGCAGTGAAATGGCGGTGGGCAATGAGCAGTTCTTC.